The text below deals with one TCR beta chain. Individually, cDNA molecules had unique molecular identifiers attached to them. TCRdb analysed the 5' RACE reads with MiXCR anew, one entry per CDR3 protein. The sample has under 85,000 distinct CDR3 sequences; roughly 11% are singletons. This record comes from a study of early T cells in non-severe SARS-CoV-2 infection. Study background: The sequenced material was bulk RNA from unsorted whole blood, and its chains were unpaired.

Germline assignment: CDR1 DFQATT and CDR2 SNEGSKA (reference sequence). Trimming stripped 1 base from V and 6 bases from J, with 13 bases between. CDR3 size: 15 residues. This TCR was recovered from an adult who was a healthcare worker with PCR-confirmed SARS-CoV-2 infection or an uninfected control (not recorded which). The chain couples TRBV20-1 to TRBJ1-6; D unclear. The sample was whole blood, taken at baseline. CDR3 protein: CSARVGSTSNSPLHF. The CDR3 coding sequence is TGCAGTGCTAGAGTAGGGTCTACGAGTAATTCACCCCTCCACTTT.